This T cell receptor beta chain stems from a study of tumor-infiltrating lymphocytes in primary liver carcinoma. About the research overall: Ages ranged from 30 to 69, with HCC or mixed HCC-cholangiocarcinoma. Study-wide findings and caveats: A significantly higher top-250-clone fraction was found in tumors than in blood (p = 0.039).

At least ten counts were recorded for this clonotype. Its antigen is unknown. Researchers generated TCR beta cDNA from about 500 ng of total RNA, relying on a constant-region primer. What produced the TCR beta libraries was three nested multiplex PCR rounds using slightly modified ARM-PCR. PCR rounds one and two used TRBV1-TRBV30 forward primers with a C-beta reverse primer for around 10 cycles each. MiXCR, run by TCRdb on the multiplex PCR reads, gives a single entry per CDR3 protein. Found here are 70,000 to 95,000 distinct CDR3 sequences, almost 70% of them singletons; the top ten hold 25% to 35%. Joint extraction of RNA and DNA used about 17-31 mg of bulk tissue that was unsorted. The CDR3 has 15 amino acids. The germline gives CDR1 SGHRS, CDR2 YFSETQ. Trimming stripped 1 base from V and 0 bases from J, with 11 bases between.

The sequence was obtained from a man aged 40-55 years with primary liver carcinoma and hepatitis B virus infection. This chain joins TRBV5-1 and TRBJ2-7; tentatively, D is TRBD2 (5 bases). Sequencing input: liver tumor tissue from sampling region 4. The subset denotes: tumor region T4, right-lateral pole. CDR3 nucleotide sequence: TGCGCCAGCAGCTTGACAAGTGGGAGCTCCTACGAGCAGTACTTC. This encodes CASSLTSGSSYEQYF.